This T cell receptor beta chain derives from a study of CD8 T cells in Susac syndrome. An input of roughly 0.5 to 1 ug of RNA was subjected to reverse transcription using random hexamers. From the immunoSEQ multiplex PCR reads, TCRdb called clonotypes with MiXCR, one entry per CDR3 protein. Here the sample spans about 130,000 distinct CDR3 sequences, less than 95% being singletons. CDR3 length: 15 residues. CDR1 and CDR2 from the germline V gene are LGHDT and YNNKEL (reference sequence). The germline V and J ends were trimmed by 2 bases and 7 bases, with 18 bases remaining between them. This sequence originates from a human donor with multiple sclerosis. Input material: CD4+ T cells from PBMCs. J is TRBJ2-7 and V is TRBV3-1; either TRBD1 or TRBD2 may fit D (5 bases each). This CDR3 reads CASSQPPGPSREQYF. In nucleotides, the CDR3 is TGTGCCAGCAGCCAACCCCCGGGACCATCGCGGGAGCAGTACTTC.